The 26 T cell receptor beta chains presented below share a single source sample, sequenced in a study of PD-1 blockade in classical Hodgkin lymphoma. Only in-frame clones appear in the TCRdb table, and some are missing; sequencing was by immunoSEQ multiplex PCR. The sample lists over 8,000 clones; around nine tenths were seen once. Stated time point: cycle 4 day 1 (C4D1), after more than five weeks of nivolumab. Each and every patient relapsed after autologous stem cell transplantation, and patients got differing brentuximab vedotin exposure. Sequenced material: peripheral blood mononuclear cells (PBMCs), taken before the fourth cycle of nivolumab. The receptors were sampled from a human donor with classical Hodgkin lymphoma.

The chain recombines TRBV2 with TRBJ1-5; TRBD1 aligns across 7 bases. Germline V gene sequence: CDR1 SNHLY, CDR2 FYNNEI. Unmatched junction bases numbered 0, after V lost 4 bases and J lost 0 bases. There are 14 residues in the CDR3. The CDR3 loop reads CASSGQGSNQPQHF. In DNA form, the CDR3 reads TGTGCCAGCAGTGGACAGGGTAGCAATCAGCCCCAGCATTTT.

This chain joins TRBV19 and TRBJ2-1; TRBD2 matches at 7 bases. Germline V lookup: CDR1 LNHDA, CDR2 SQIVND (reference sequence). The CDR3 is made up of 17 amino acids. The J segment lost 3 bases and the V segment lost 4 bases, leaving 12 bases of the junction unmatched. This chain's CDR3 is CASSKTAGGGFYNEQFF. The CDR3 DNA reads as TGTGCCAGTAGTAAAACGGCGGGCGGGGGATTCTACAATGAGCAGTTCTTC.

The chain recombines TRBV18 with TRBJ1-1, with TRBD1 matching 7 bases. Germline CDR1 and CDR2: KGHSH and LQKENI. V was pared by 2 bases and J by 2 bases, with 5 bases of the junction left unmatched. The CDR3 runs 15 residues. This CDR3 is CASSPAKGANTEAFF. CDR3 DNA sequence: TGTGCCAGCTCACCAGCAAAGGGGGCCAACACTGAAGCTTTCTTT.

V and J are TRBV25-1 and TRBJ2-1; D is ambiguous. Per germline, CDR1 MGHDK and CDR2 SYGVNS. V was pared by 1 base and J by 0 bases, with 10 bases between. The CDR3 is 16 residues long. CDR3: CASSEFGLDSYNEQFF. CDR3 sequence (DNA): TGTGCCAGCAGTGAATTTGGCCTGGACTCCTACAATGAGCAGTTCTTC.

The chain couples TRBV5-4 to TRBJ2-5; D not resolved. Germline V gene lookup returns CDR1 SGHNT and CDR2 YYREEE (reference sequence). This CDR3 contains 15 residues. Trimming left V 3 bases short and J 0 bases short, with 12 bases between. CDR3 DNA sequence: TGTGCCAGCAGCTCTAAAGAAGCGTACCAAGAGACCCAGTACTTC. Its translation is CASSSKEAYQETQYF.

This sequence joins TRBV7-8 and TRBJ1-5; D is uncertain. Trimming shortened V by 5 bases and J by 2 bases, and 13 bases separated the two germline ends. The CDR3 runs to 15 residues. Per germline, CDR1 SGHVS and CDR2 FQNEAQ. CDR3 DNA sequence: TGTGCCAGCAGCCCCCGGGAGATGCGCAATCAGCCCCAGCATTTT. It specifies CASSPREMRNQPQHF.

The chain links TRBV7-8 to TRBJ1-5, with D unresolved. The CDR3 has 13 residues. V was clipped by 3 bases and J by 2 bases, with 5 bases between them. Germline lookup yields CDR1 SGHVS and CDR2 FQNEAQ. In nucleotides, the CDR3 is TGTGCCAGCAGCTTCCGAGGCAATCAGCCCCAGCATTTT. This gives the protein CASSFRGNQPQHF.

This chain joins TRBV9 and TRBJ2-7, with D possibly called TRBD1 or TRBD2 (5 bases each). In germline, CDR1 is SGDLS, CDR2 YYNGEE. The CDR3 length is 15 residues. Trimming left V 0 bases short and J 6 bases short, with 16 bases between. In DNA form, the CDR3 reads TGTGCCAGCAGCGTAGACAACTTCCATGGGGGCGAGCAGTACTTC. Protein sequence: CASSVDNFHGGEQYF.

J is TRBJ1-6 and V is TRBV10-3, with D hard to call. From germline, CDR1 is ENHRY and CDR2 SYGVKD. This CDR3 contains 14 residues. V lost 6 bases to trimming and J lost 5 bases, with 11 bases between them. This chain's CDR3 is CAISLQQDNSPLHF. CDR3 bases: TGTGCCATCAGCTTACAGCAGGATAATTCACCCCTCCACTTT.

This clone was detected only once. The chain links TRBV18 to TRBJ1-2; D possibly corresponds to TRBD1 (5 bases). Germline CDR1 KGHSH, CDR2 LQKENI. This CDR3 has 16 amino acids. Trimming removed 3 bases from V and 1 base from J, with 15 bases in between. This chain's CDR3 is CASSPARGDGNYGYTF. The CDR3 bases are TGTGCCAGCTCACCTGCGCGGGGGGATGGTAACTATGGCTACACCTTC. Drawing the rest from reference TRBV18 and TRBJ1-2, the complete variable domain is NAGVMQNPRHLVRRRGQEARLRCSPMKGHSHVYWYRQLPEEGLKFMVYLQKENIIDESGMPKERFSAEFPKEGPSILRIQQVVRGDSAAYFCASSPARGDGNYGYTFGSGTRLTVV.

CDR3 amino acids: CASSLASEPGEGEQFF. The DNA of the CDR3 is TGTGCCAGCAGCTTAGCGAGCGAGCCGGGGGAGGGTGAGCAGTTCTTC. The chain couples TRBV7-9 to TRBJ2-1, with 7 bases aligning to TRBD2. The V and J ends lost 0 bases and 9 bases, in that order; junction bases with no gene match: 11. CDR1 SEHNR and CDR2 FQNEAQ come from the germline V gene (reference sequence). The CDR3 contains 16 residues. Together with reference TRBV7-9 and TRBJ2-1, the CDR3 gives the full variable domain: DTGVSQNPRHKITKRGQNVTFRCDPISEHNRLYWYRQTLGQGPEFLTYFQNEAQLEKSRLLSDRFSAERPKGSFSTLEIQRTEQGDSAMYLCASSLASEPGEGEQFFGPGTRLTVL.

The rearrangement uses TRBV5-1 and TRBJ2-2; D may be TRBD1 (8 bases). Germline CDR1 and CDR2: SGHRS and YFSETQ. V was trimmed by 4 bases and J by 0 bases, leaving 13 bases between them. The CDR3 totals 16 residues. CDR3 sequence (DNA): TGCGCCAGCAGCACGGGGGGACAGGCGAACACCGGGGAGCTGTTTTTT. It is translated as CASSTGGQANTGELFF.

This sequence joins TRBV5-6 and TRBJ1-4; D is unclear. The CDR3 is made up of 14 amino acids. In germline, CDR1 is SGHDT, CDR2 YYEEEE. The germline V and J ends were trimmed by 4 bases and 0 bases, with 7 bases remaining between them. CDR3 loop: CASSVWATNEKLFF. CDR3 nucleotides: TGTGCCAGCAGCGTGTGGGCAACTAATGAAAAACTGTTTTTT.

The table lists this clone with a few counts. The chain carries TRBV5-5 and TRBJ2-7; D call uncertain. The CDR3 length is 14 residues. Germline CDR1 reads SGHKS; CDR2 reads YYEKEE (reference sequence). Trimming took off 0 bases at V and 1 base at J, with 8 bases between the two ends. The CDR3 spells CASSLVSPSYEQYF. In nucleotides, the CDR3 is TGTGCCAGCAGCTTGGTAAGCCCTTCCTACGAGCAGTACTTC.

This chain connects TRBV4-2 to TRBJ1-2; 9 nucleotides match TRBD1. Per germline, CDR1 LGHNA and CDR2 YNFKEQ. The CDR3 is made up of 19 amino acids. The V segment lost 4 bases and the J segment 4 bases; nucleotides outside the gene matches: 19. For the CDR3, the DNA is TGTGCCAGCAGCCCCGGTGGTGCGCGGGACAGGGTACCGCTCTATGGCTACACCTTC. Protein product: CASSPGGARDRVPLYGYTF.

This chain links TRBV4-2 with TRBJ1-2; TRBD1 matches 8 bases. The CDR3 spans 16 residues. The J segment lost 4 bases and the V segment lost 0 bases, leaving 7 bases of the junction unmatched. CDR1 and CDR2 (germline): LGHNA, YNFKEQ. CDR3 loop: CASSQDQDRVIYGYTF. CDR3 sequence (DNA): TGTGCCAGCAGCCAAGATCAGGACAGGGTCATCTATGGCTACACCTTC.

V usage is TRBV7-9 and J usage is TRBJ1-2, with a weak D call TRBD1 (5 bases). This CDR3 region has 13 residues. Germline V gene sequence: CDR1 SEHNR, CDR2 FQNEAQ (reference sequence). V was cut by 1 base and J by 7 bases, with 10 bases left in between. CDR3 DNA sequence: TGTGCCAGCAGCTTAGAGCAGGGAGGTGGCTACACCTTC. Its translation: CASSLEQGGGYTF. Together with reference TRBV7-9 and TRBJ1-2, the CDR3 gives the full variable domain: DTGVSQNPRHKITKRGQNVTFRCDPISEHNRLYWYRQTLGQGPEFLTYFQNEAQLEKSRLLSDRFSAERPKGSFSTLEIQRTEQGDSAMYLCASSLEQGGGYTFGSGTRLTVV.

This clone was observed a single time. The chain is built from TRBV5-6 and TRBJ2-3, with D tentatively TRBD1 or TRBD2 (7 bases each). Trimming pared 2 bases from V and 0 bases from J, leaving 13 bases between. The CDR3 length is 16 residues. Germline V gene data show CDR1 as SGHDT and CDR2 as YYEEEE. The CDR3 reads CASSFDQGGSTDTQYF. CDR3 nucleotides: TGTGCCAGCAGCTTTGACCAGGGGGGGAGCACAGATACGCAGTATTTT.

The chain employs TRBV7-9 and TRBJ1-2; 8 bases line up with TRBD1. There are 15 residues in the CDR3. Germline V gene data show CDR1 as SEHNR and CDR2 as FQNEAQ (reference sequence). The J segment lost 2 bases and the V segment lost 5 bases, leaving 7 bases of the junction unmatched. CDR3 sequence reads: CASSEPGQENYGYTF. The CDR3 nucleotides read TGTGCCAGCAGCGAACCGGGACAGGAGAACTATGGCTACACCTTC.

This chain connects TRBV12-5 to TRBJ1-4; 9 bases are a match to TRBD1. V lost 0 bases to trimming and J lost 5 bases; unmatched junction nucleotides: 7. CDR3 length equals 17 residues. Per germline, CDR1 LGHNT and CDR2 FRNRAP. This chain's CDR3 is CASGLVGLTGGNEKLFF. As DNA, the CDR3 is TGTGCTAGTGGTTTGGTAGGTCTGACAGGGGGAAATGAAAAACTGTTTTTT.

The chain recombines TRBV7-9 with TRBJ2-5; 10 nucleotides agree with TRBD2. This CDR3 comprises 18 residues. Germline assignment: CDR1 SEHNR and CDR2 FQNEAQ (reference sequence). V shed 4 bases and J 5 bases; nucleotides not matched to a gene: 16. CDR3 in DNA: TGTGCCAGCAGCTGGACCGGGACTAGCGTTGCCGGTCAGGAGACCCAGTACTTC. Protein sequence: CASSWTGTSVAGQETQYF.

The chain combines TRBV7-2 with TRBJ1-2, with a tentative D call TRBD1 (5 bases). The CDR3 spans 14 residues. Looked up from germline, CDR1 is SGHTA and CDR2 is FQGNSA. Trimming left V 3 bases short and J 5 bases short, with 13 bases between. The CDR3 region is CASSLAGGEYGYTF. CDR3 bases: TGTGCCAGCAGCTTGGCTGGGGGGGAGTATGGCTACACCTTC.

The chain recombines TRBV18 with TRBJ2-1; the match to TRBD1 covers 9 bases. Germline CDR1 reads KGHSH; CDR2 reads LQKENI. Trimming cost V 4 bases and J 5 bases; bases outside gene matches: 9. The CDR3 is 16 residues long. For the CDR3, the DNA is TGTGCCAGCTCACTCCTGAGGGGACAGGGTAACAATGAGCAGTTCTTC. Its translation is CASSLLRGQGNNEQFF.

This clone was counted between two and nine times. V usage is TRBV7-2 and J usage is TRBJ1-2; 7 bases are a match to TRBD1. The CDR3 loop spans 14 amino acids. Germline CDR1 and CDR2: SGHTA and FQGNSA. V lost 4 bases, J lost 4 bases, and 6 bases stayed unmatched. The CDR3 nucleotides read TGTGCCAGCAGCTCGGACAGGCCGGTCTATGGCTACACCTTC. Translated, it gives CASSSDRPVYGYTF.

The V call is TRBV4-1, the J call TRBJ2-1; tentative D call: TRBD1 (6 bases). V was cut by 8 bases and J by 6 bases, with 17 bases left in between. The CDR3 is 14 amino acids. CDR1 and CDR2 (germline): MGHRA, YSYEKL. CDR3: CASGDRSRTNEQFF. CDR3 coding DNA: TGCGCCAGCGGAGACAGGAGTCGCACCAATGAGCAGTTCTTC.

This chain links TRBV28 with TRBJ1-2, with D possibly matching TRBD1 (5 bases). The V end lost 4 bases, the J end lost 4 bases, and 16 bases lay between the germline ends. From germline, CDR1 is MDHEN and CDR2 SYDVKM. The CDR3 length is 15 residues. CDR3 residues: CASSSTGPEGYGYTF. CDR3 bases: TGTGCCAGCAGTTCGACGGGGCCCGAGGGCTATGGCTACACCTTC.